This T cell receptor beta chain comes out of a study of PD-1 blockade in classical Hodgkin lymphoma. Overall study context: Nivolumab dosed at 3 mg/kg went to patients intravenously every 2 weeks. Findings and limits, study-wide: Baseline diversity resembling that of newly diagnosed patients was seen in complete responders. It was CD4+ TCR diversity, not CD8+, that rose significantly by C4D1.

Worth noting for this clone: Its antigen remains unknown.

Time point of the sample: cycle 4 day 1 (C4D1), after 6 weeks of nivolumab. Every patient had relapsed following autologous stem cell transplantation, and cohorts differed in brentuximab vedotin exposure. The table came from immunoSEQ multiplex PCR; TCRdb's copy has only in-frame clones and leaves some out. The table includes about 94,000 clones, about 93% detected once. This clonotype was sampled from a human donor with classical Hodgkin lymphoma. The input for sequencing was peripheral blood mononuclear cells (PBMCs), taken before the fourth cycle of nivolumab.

CDR3 sequence: CASSLASKAGGSYEQYF. Written as DNA, the CDR3 is TGTGCCAGCAGCTTAGCCTCTAAGGCGGGAGGCTCCTACGAGCAGTACTTC. The V gene is TRBV7-9, the J gene TRBJ2-7, with 8 bases aligning to TRBD2. Per the germline V gene, CDR1 is SEHNR and CDR2 is FQNEAQ (reference sequence). The CDR3 spans 17 residues. V lost 0 bases to trimming and J lost 0 bases; unmatched junction nucleotides: 7.